Each of the 19 T cell receptor beta chains below was sequenced from the same sample in a study of blood T cell repertoires in COVID-19 (dated by TCRdb to the early 2020s). Libraries were prepared through the immunoSEQ multiplex PCR assay. Not all clones reach the TCRdb copy of this immuneACCESS table, which keeps in-frame sequences only. Checked studies attribute under half of the gap to unresolved V genes and leave the rest unexplained. For this sample the table gives 200,000 to 300,000 clones, of which about 90% were detected only once. The ten largest clones add up to approximately 3.3% of the sample. The sample was peripheral blood. All receptors derive from a middle-aged woman with acute or convalescent COVID-19.

The V gene is TRBV11-1, the J gene TRBJ2-1, with 7 bases identical to TRBD1. Germline values: CDR1 SGHAT, CDR2 FQDESV (reference sequence). V was clipped by 4 bases and J by 8 bases; unmatched bases: 14. This CDR3 contains 16 residues. CDR3 sequence reads: CASSSTGYGSFYEQFF. Written as DNA, the CDR3 is TGTGCCAGCAGCTCGACAGGGTACGGGTCTTTCTATGAGCAGTTCTTC.

The chain combines TRBV30 with TRBJ1-2, with a tentative D call TRBD1 (6 bases). From germline, CDR1 is GTSNPN and CDR2 SVGIG (reference sequence). V was trimmed by 3 bases and J by 12 bases, leaving 17 bases between them. CDR3 length: 12 residues. The CDR3 DNA reads as TGTGCCTGGAGGCAGTGGGACACCACCGACACCTTC. Protein sequence: CAWRQWDTTDTF.

The chain has TRBV30 and TRBJ2-1; D might be TRBD1 (6 bases). The length of the CDR3 is 15 residues. V lost 0 bases and J lost 0, with 9 bases in between. Per germline, CDR1 GTSNPN and CDR2 SVGIG (reference sequence). The CDR3 loop reads CAWSVVDSSYNEQFF. The CDR3 region has the DNA TGTGCCTGGAGTGTAGTGGACAGCTCCTACAATGAGCAGTTCTTC.

The chain uses TRBV7-2 and TRBJ1-1, with D perhaps matching TRBD1 (6 bases). Germline V gives CDR1 SGHTA, CDR2 FQGNSA. CDR3 size: 13 residues. With 5 bases removed from V and 4 bases from J, the gap between germline ends came to 11 bases. This CDR3 reads CASSVTGLTEAFF. The CDR3 DNA reads TGTGCCAGCAGCGTTACAGGGCTCACTGAAGCTTTCTTT.

This chain uses TRBV6-6 with TRBJ2-7; D gene ambiguous. Germline CDR1 and CDR2: MNHNY and SVGAGI (reference sequence). There are 13 residues in the CDR3. Trimming cost V 0 bases and J 4 bases, with 7 bases left between them. The CDR3 region has the DNA TGTGCCAGCAGTTACTCGAGGCATTACGAGCAGTACGTC. As protein: CASSYSRHYEQYV.

The chain couples TRBV18 to TRBJ2-1; TRBD1 aligns across 10 bases. The germline CDR1 and CDR2 sequences are KGHSH and LQKENI. After removal of 3 bases from V and 0 bases from J, the junction contained 11 bases not matched to a gene. The CDR3 loop spans 19 amino acids. CDR3 sequence reads: CASSPVPGQGPSSYNEQFF. In DNA form, the CDR3 reads TGTGCCAGCTCACCCGTCCCGGGACAGGGGCCAAGCTCCTACAATGAGCAGTTCTTC. The variable domain in full, completed from reference TRBV18 and TRBJ2-1, reads NAGVMQNPRHLVRRRGQEARLRCSPMKGHSHVYWYRQLPEEGLKFMVYLQKENIIDESGMPKERFSAEFPKEGPSILRIQQVVRGDSAAYFCASSPVPGQGPSSYNEQFFGPGTRLTVL.

The V and J genes are TRBV19 and TRBJ1-4; 7 bases are shared with TRBD1. Germline loops: CDR1 LNHDA, CDR2 SQIVND (reference sequence). The CDR3 is made up of 15 amino acids. Trimming at V came to 4 bases and at J to 2 bases, leaving 4 bases not matched to a gene. CDR3 sequence: CASSRRGPTNEKLFF. The DNA for the CDR3 is TGTGCCAGTAGTAGAAGGGGGCCGACTAATGAAAAACTGTTTTTT.

The chain is built from TRBV10-1 and TRBJ1-1; TRBD1 aligns across 8 bases. V dropped 6 bases and J dropped 1; count of bases not matched to a gene: 4. The CDR3 consists of 14 residues. From germline, CDR1 is WNHNN and CDR2 SYGVQD (reference sequence). The CDR3 DNA sequence: TGCGCCAGCAGGAAGGACAGGGAGAACACTGAAGCTTTCTTT. Residues: CASRKDRENTEAFF.

The chain joins TRBV5-6 to TRBJ2-1; 7 bases are a match to TRBD2. The germline gives CDR1 SGHDT, CDR2 YYEEEE. The junction had 11 bases not matched to a gene; V was cut back by 3 bases and J by 2 bases. The CDR3 sequence is 17 residues long. Here the CDR3 reads CASSWGGGGPAYNEQFF. The CDR3 DNA reads TGTGCCAGCAGCTGGGGGGGAGGCGGGCCTGCCTACAATGAGCAGTTCTTC.

The gene calls are TRBV11-3 and TRBJ2-3, with no clear D. Germline V lookup: CDR1 SGHNT, CDR2 YENEEA. The CDR3 totals 13 residues. V was shortened by 5 bases and J by 4 bases, with 10 bases between the two germline ends. The CDR3 sequence: CASSPPQSDTQYF. The CDR3 DNA reads TGTGCCAGCAGCCCCCCACAATCAGATACGCAGTATTTT.

The rearrangement joins TRBV5-1 to TRBJ1-1, with no clear D. The V end was cut by 2 bases, the J end by 3 bases, with 11 bases between. The CDR3 covers 14 residues. Germline V gives CDR1 SGHRS, CDR2 YFSETQ. The CDR3 DNA is TGCGCCAGCAGCTTATCCGAGGGCTACACTGAAGCTTTCTTT. It is translated as CASSLSEGYTEAFF.

V gene TRBV6-1 combines with J gene TRBJ1-1; TRBD1 agrees at 8 bases. V shed 1 base and J 0 bases; nucleotides not matched to a gene: 4. Germline loops: CDR1 MNHNS, CDR2 SASEGT. CDR3 length: 16 residues. For the CDR3, the DNA is TGTGCCAGCAGTGAAGGGAGACAGGGGCTGAACACTGAAGCTTTCTTT. As protein: CASSEGRQGLNTEAFF.

The V gene is TRBV14, the J gene TRBJ1-1; D ambiguous. CDR1 is SGHDN and CDR2 is FVKESK in the germline V gene. The CDR3 contains 14 residues. Trimming pared 4 bases from V and 0 bases from J, leaving 9 bases between. The chain's CDR3 is CASSLSTLNTEAFF. The DNA for the CDR3 is TGTGCCAGCAGCCTATCTACCCTGAACACTGAAGCTTTCTTT. Drawing the rest from reference TRBV14 and TRBJ1-1, the complete variable domain is EAGVTQFPSHSVIEKGQTVTLRCDPISGHDNLYWYRRVMGKEIKFLLHFVKESKQDESGMPNNRFLAERTGGTYSTLKVQPAELEDSGVYFCASSLSTLNTEAFFGQGTRLTVV.

The rearrangement links TRBV6-6 to TRBJ1-3; 9 positions agree with TRBD1. The CDR3 is 17 amino acids. Germline CDR1 and CDR2: MNHNY and SVGAGI (reference sequence). Trimming removed 5 bases from V and 0 bases from J; junction bases left unmatched: 8. The DNA for the CDR3 is TGTGCCAGCAGTCGGACAGGGGTCAATACCTCTGGAAACACCATATATTTT. It encodes CASSRTGVNTSGNTIYF.

The rearrangement uses TRBV10-3 and TRBJ1-4, with 9 bases identical to TRBD1. V lost 6 bases, J lost 5 bases, and 4 bases stayed unmatched. CDR3 size: 14 residues. CDR1 and CDR2 from the germline V gene are ENHRY and SYGVKD. The CDR3 protein is CAIRPGQGNEKLFF. CDR3 nucleotide sequence: TGTGCCATCAGGCCGGGACAGGGAAATGAAAAACTGTTTTTT.

This clone was seen only once. The chain recombines TRBV5-6 with TRBJ2-7; no reliable D call. CDR1 and CDR2 (germline): SGHDT, YYEEEE. V lost 0 bases and J lost 2, with 12 bases in between. The CDR3 loop spans 15 amino acids. The CDR3 here is CASSLAHSGPYEQYV. CDR3 DNA: TGTGCCAGCAGCTTGGCCCACTCGGGTCCCTACGAGCAGTACGTC.

DNA of the CDR3: TGTGCCAGCTCACTACTTGGGACAGGGCTGGGTGGCTACACCTTC. It codes for CASSLLGTGLGGYTF. The rearrangement uses TRBV18 and TRBJ1-2; 9 bases line up with TRBD1. The CDR3 extends over 15 amino acids. The V gene's germline CDR1 is KGHSH and CDR2 LQKENI. V gave up 4 bases and J gave up 7 bases; unmatched junction bases: 10. Variable domain in full (rest from reference TRBV18 and TRBJ1-2): NAGVMQNPRHLVRRRGQEARLRCSPMKGHSHVYWYRQLPEEGLKFMVYLQKENIIDESGMPKERFSAEFPKEGPSILRIQQVVRGDSAAYFCASSLLGTGLGGYTFGSGTRLTVV.

This clone showed up just once. The chain has TRBV28 and TRBJ2-5; 7 positions agree with TRBD1. Germline values: CDR1 MDHEN, CDR2 SYDVKM. V shed 1 base and J 1 base; nucleotides not matched to a gene: 3. This CDR3 has 15 residues. The CDR3 sequence: CASSLYRGLQETQYF. Written as DNA, the CDR3 is TGTGCCAGCAGTTTATACAGGGGTCTCCAAGAGACCCAGTACTTC. The full variable domain, its missing parts supplied by reference TRBV28 and TRBJ2-5, is DVKVTQSSRYLVKRTGEKVFLECVQDMDHENMFWYRQDPGLGLRLIYFSYDVKMKEKGDIPEGYSVSREKKERFSLILESASTNQTSMYLCASSLYRGLQETQYFGPGTRLLVL.

The V call is TRBV27, the J call TRBJ1-2, with 7 nucleotides matching TRBD1. The CDR3 extends over 16 amino acids. V dropped 3 bases and J dropped 8; count of bases not matched to a gene: 15. CDR1 is MNHEY and CDR2 is SMNVEV in the germline V gene (reference sequence). CDR3 in amino acids: CASSFISGQSSEGYTF. CDR3 DNA: TGTGCCAGCAGTTTTATTTCGGGACAGAGTTCGGAGGGCTACACCTTC.